The table lists the clone carrying this T cell receptor (beta chain) with a few counts. Its antigen remains unidentified. The donors, all healthy, were Caucasians living in Russia, aged roughly 6 to 100. Each sample used at least 7 million PBMCs. Alongside a J-beta primer mix, a sample-barcoded 5' primer served in a second PCR lasting about 7 to 11 cycles. TCRdb re-called the 5' RACE reads with MiXCR, one entry per CDR3 protein. The sample records hundreds of thousands of distinct CDR3 sequences, about 47% being singletons. The data stem from a study of blood T cells in healthy people across ages. Study overall: About one barcoded beta molecule per two T cells came from capture by template switching.

The CDR3 contains 15 residues. CDR1 MNHEY and CDR2 SMNVEV come from the germline V gene (reference sequence). Trimming removed 4 bases from V and 5 bases from J; junction bases left unmatched: 8. Study results and limitations: Observed TCR beta diversity per million T cells went down as age went up. This fall followed a roughly linear course with age.

V usage is TRBV27 and J usage is TRBJ2-5, with 9 bases identical to TRBD1. This receptor was identified in a man older than 75 in good health. Sequenced material: blood. The CDR3 reads CASSSQGASGETQYF. The CDR3 nucleotides read TGTGCCAGCAGTTCACAGGGGGCGTCGGGTGAGACCCAGTACTTC.